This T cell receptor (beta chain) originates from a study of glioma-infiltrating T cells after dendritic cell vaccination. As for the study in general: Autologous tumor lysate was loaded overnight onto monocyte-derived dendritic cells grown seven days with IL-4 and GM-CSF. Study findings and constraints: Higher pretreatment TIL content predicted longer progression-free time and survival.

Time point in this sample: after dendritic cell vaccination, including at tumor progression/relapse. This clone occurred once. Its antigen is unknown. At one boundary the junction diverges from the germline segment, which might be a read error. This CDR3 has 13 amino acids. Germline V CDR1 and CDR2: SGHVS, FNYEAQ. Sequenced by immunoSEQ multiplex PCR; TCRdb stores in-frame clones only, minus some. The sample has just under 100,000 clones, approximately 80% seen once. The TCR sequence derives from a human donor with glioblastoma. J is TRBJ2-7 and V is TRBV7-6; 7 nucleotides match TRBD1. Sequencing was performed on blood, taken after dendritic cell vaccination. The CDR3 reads CASSERQGGEQYF. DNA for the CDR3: TGTGCTAGCAGCGAAAGACAGGGCGGAGAGCAGTACTTC. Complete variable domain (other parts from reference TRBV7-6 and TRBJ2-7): GAGVSQSPRYKVTKRGQDVALRCDPISGHVSLYWYRQALGQGPEFLTYFNYEAQQDKSGLPNDRFSAERPEGSISTLTIQRTEQRDSAMYRCASSERQGGEQYFGPGTRLTVT.